Listed below are T cell receptor beta chains from one sample, sequenced in a study of T cells in Graves' hyperthyroidism and ophthalmopathy. TCRdb re-analysed the multiplex PCR reads in MiXCR, keeping a single row per CDR3 protein. The sample lists a few hundred thousand distinct CDR3 sequences, less than 20% occurring once. The sample was blood. The source of these receptors is a woman in her twenties or thirties with Graves' hyperthyroidism. The CDR3 runs from the conserved cysteine through the conserved F or W. A D gene is named only where the DNA matches it firmly. A row's size may be missing; if present it is once, few, many or a size class.

-	TRBV27	TRBJ2-7	-	TGTGCCAGCAGTCTACCTGGGTTCGAGCAGTACTTC	CASSLPGFEQYF
-	TRBV3-1	TRBJ2-7	many	TGTGCCAGCAGCCCCCGCAGGTTCTCCTACGAGCAGTACTTC	CASSPRRFSYEQYF
-	TRBV28	TRBJ1-1	many	TGTGCCAGCAAGTTTCCGAACACTGAAGCTCTCTTT	CASKFPNTEALF
-	TRBV3-1	TRBJ1-4	many	TGTGCCAGCAGCCAGGGAGAAGAAAAACTGTTTTTT	CASSQGEEKLFF
TRBD1	TRBV11-2	TRBJ1-1	many	TGTGCCAGCAGCTCGCAGGGGGTTAACACTGAAGCTTTCTTT	CASSSQGVNTEAFF
-	TRBV6-1	TRBJ2-6	few	TGTGCCAGCAGTACCAGGGGTTCTGGGGCCAACGTCCTGACTTTC	CASSTRGSGANVLTF
-	TRBV24-1	TRBJ1-1	many	TGTGCCACCAGTGGTGGAAGAAGGAACACTGAAGCTTTCTTT	CATSGGRRNTEAFF
-	TRBV18	TRBJ2-3	many	TGTGCCAGCTCACCAAACGCGCGGAGAGATACGCAGTATTTT	CASSPNARRDTQYF
TRBD1	TRBV2	TRBJ2-5	many	TGTGCCAGCAGTAGAAAAACCGGGACAGGGGAAGAGACCCAGTACTTC	CASSRKTGTGEETQYF
-	TRBV5-5	TRBJ1-2	few	TGTGCCAGCAGCCCCGACGGAGGACACTATGGCTACACCTTC	CASSPDGGHYGYTF
-	TRBV11-2	TRBJ1-3	few	TGTGCCAGCAGCTTAGTCCCTCCCTCTAGCTCTGGAAACACCATATATTTT	CASSLVPPSSSGNTIYF
-	TRBV11-3	TRBJ2-7	-	TGTGCCAGCAGCAACGACCCCTACGAGCAGTACTTC	CASSNDPYEQYF
TRBD1	TRBV4-2	TRBJ2-1	-	TGTGCCAGCAGCCAAGGAGACCCAGGGGGCAATGAGCAGTTCTTC	CASSQGDPGGNEQFF
TRBD2	TRBV6-2/TRBV6-3	TRBJ2-1	many	TGTGCCAGCAGACTAGCGGGATGGAGACCGAACAATGAGCAGTTCTTC	CASRLAGWRPNNEQFF
-	TRBV15	TRBJ1-5	few	TGTGCCACCAGCAGAGATTCCGGGGGGGGGGATCAGCCCCAGCATTTT	CATSRDSGGGDQPQHF
-	TRBV20-1	TRBJ2-3	many	TGCAGTGCCAAGGAGAGGGGTGCGACAGATACGCAGTATTTT	CSAKERGATDTQYF
-	TRBV3-1	TRBJ1-6	many	TGTGCCAGCAACCTGCTAGGCGGTTCACCCCTCCACTTT	CASNLLGGSPLHF
-	TRBV11-1	TRBJ1-1	many	TGTGCCAGCAGCGGAAGGACCTACACTGAAGCTTTCTTT	CASSGRTYTEAFF
-	TRBV6-1	TRBJ2-7	-	TGTGCCAGCAGTGAATGGAGCCGTCAGGCGGTCGAGCAGTACTTC	CASSEWSRQAVEQYF
TRBD2	TRBV9	TRBJ2-1	-	TGTGCCAGCAGCGTAGTGGCGGGAGGGCCTAGGAATGAGCAGTTCTTC	CASSVVAGGPRNEQFF
TRBD2	TRBV5-1	TRBJ2-7	many	TGCGCCAGCAGCTTTGCGGGGGGGAGCCCCTACGAGCAGTACTTC	CASSFAGGSPYEQYF
TRBD1	TRBV30	TRBJ2-5	many	TGTGCCTGGAGTGCGGGACAGGGGGTGGAAGAGACCCAGTACTTC	CAWSAGQGVEETQYF
-	TRBV20-1	TRBJ2-2	-	TGCAGTGCTAGTAAGCCAGTTACCGGGGAGCTGTTTTTT	CSASKPVTGELFF
TRBD1	TRBV14	TRBJ1-6	-	TGTGCCAGCAGCCAAGTGGGCCCAGGGGGGACTGTCGTCTTTCCCCTCCACTTT	CASSQVGPGGTVVFPLHF
TRBD1	TRBV18	TRBJ2-5	many	TGTGCCAGCTCACCTACGACAGGGAAACAAGAGACCCAGTACTTC	CASSPTTGKQETQYF
-	TRBV18	TRBJ1-2	-	TGTGCCAGCTCACCACTGGGGCAAGGCTACACCTTC	CASSPLGQGYTF
TRBD2	TRBV19	TRBJ2-1	-	TGTGCCAGTAGTATAAGGGGGGGGCTAGCGGGAGCTGAGCAGTTCTTC	CASSIRGGLAGAEQFF
-	TRBV3-1	TRBJ1-4	many	TGTGCCAGCAGCCAGGGTGGACTCGAAAAACTGTTTTTT	CASSQGGLEKLFF
-	TRBV20-1	TRBJ2-7	many	TGCAGTCGTGGTAGTGTAGCTCGGGAGCAGTACTTC	CSRGSVAREQYF
-	TRBV12-3/TRBV12-4	TRBJ2-2	few	TGTGCCAGCAGTTTACAGGACAGAAACACCGGGGAGCTGTTTTTT	CASSLQDRNTGELFF
-	TRBV7-2	TRBJ2-7	many	TGTGCCAGCAGCTTATATCCAGACACCTACGAGCAGTACTTC	CASSLYPDTYEQYF
-	TRBV4-1	TRBJ2-1	-	TGCGCCAGCAGCCTAAGCTCAGGAGGTATCGATGAGCAGTTCTTC	CASSLSSGGIDEQFF
-	TRBV19	TRBJ1-5	few	TGTGCCACCACCGTCAGGGCAGGGAGCAATCAGCCCCAGCATTTT	CATTVRAGSNQPQHF
-	TRBV7-8	TRBJ1-5	many	TGTGCCAGCAGGGCCCTTCTCGGACCTGGGAGCAATCAGCCCCAGCATTTT	CASRALLGPGSNQPQHF
-	TRBV20-1	TRBJ2-7	many	TGCAGTGCTAGTCTACAGGCACCCTCCTACGAGCAGTACTTC	CSASLQAPSYEQYF
-	TRBV6-1	TRBJ2-7	many	TGTGCCAGCAGTGCACGGGACGAGCAGTACTTC	CASSARDEQYF
TRBD2	TRBV18	TRBJ2-2	-	TGTGCCAGCTCACCGGGACTAGCGGGACAAGCCGGGGAGCTGTTTTTT	CASSPGLAGQAGELFF
-	TRBV19	TRBJ2-3	-	TGTGCCAGTAGAGAAGGAGATACGCAGTATTTT	CASREGDTQYF
-	TRBV19	TRBJ2-1	few	TGTGCCAGTCGAACTCCGGGCAACGAGCAGTTCTTC	CASRTPGNEQFF
-	TRBV20-1	TRBJ1-1	many	TGCAGTGCTAGAGCCCCGGTCGCCGACCTAGAGAACACTGAAGCTTTCTTT	CSARAPVADLENTEAFF
-	TRBV19	TRBJ2-7	few	TGTGCCAGTAGGGGGACCTACGAGCAGTACTTC	CASRGTYEQYF
TRBD1	TRBV11-2	TRBJ1-2	many	TGTGCCAGCAGCTACGGGGACAGTTCGTACTATGGCTACACCTTC	CASSYGDSSYYGYTF
-	TRBV29-1	TRBJ2-2	many	TGCAGCGCAGAGACAGGGAACACCGGGGAGCTGTTTTTT	CSAETGNTGELFF
TRBD1	TRBV5-1	TRBJ2-4	few	TGCGCCAGCAGGCCGGGACAGGAGGGGAACATTCAGTACTTC	CASRPGQEGNIQYF
-	TRBV7-9	TRBJ2-3	many	TGTGCCAGCAGCTCCCGAGGGCAGGGTATAACAGATACGCAGTATTTT	CASSSRGQGITDTQYF
-	TRBV7-9	TRBJ1-4	few	TGTGCCAGCAGCCCTATTGGGTCTAATGAAAAACTGTTTTTT	CASSPIGSNEKLFF
-	TRBV5-1	TRBJ2-3	few	TGCGCCAGCAGCCATGAGGGGTTCACAGATACGCAGTATTTT	CASSHEGFTDTQYF
TRBD1	TRBV6-1	TRBJ2-4	few	TGTGCCAGCAGTGAGACAGGGAACATTCAGTACTTC	CASSETGNIQYF
-	TRBV27	TRBJ2-1	-	TGTGCCAGCAGTCCGGACAGCTTCTACAATGAGCAGTTCTTC	CASSPDSFYNEQFF
-	TRBV4-1	TRBJ1-5	-	TGCGCCAGCAGCCAAGGACAAGGCATTCAGCCCCAGCATTTT	CASSQGQGIQPQHF
-	TRBV5-1	TRBJ1-1	many	TGCGCCAGCAGCCCCGGCTCCGGGACGGCGAACACTGAAGCTTTCTTT	CASSPGSGTANTEAFF
-	TRBV10-1	TRBJ2-1	-	TGCGCCAGCAGTGGCGGAGCCGGCGGTCTTGAGCAGTTCTTC	CASSGGAGGLEQFF
-	TRBV18	TRBJ1-1	many	TGTGCCAGCTCACCTTACCAGGATACTGAAGCTTTCTTT	CASSPYQDTEAFF
-	TRBV3-1	TRBJ1-1	many	TGTGCCAGCAGTTATTCCGGGACATTGAACACTGAAGCTTTCTTT	CASSYSGTLNTEAFF